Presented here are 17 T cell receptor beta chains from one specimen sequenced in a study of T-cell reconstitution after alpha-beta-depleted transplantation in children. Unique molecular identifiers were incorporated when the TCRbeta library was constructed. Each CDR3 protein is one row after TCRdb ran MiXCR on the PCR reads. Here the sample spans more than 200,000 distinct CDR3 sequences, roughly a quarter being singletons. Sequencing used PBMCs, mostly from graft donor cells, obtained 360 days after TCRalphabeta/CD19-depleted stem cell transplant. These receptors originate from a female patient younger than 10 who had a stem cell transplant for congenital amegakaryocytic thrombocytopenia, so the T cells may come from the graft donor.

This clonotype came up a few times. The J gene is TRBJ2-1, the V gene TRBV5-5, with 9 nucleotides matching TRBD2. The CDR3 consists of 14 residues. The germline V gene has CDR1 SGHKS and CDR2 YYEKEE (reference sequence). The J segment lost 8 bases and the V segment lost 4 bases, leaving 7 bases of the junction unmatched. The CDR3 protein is CASSPFAGGDEQFF. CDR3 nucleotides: TGTGCCAGCAGCCCCTTTGCGGGAGGGGATGAGCAGTTCTTC.

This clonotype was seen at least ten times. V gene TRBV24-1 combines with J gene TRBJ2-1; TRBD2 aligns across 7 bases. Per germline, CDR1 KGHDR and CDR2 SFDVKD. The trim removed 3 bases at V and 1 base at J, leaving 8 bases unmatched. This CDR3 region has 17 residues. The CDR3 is CATSDNSGYASYNEQFF. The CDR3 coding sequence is TGTGCCACCAGTGATAATAGCGGGTATGCTTCCTACAATGAGCAGTTCTTC.

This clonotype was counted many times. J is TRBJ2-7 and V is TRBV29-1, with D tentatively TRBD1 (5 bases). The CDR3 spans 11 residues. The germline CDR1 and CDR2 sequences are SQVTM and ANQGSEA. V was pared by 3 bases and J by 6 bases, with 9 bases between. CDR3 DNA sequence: TGCAGCGTTGATGTGGGGCGCGAGCAGTACTTC. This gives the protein CSVDVGREQYF.

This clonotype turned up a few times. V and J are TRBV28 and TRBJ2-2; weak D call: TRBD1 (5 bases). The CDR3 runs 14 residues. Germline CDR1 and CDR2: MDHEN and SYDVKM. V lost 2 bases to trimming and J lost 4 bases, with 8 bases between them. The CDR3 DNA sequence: TGTGCCAGCAGTTTAAAGACAGTCACCGGGGAGCTGTTTTTT. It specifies CASSLKTVTGELFF.

The CDR3 bases are TGCAGTGCTAGGGGGGAGGCTGGCACAGATACGCAGTATTTT. Translating gives CSARGEAGTDTQYF. The chain joins TRBV20-1 to TRBJ2-3, with a tentative D call TRBD2 (6 bases). V was clipped by 3 bases and J by 1 base, with 11 bases between them. Looked up from germline, CDR1 is DFQATT and CDR2 is SNEGSKA (reference sequence). The CDR3 is 14 residues long.

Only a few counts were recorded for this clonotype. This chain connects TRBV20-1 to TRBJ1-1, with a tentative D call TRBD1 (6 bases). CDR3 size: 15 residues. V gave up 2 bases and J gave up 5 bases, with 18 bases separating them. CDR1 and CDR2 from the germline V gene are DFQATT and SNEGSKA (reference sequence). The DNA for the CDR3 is TGCAGTGCTAGACAACAGGGTTTGATCGTAACTGAAGCTTTCTTT. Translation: CSARQQGLIVTEAFF.

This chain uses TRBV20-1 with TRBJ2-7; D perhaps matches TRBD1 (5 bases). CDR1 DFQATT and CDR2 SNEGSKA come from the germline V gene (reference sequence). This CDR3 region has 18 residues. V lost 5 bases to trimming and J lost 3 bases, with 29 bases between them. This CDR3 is CSAPTPAAGVGHHYEQYF. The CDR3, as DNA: TGCAGTGCTCCGACTCCGGCCGCCGGCGTAGGACACCACTACGAGCAGTACTTC.

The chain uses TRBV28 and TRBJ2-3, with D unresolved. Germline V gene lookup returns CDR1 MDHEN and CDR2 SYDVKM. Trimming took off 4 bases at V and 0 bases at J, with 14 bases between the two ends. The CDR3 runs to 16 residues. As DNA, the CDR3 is TGTGCCAGCAGTTCCCCAGGCAGCCCTAGCACAGATACGCAGTATTTT. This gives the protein CASSSPGSPSTDTQYF. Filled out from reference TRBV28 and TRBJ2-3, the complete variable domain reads DVKVTQSSRYLVKRTGEKVFLECVQDMDHENMFWYRQDPGLGLRLIYFSYDVKMKEKGDIPEGYSVSREKKERFSLILESASTNQTSMYLCASSSPGSPSTDTQYFGPGTRLTVL.

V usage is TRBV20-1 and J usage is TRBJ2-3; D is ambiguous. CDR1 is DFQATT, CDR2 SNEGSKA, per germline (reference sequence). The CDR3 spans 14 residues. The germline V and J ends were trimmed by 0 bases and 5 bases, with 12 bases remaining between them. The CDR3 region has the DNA TGCAGTGCTAGAGATGGCGTGGCAGGAGATACGCAGTATTTT. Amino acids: CSARDGVAGDTQYF.

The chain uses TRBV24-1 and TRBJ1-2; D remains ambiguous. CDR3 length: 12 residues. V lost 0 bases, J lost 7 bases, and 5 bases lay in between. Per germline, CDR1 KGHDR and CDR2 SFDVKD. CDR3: CATSDLDTGYTF. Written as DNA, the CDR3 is TGTGCCACCAGTGATTTGGATACTGGCTACACCTTC.

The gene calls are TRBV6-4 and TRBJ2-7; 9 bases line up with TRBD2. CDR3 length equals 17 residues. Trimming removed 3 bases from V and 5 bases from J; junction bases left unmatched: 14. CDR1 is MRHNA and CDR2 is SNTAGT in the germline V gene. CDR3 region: CASSEGTSGRFKDEQYF. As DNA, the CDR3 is TGTGCCAGCAGTGAGGGTACTAGCGGGCGTTTCAAGGACGAGCAGTACTTC.

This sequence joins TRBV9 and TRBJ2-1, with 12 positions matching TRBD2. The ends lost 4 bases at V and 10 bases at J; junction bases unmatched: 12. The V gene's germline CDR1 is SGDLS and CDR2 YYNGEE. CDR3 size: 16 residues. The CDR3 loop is CASSPTPGLAGPEQFF. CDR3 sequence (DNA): TGTGCCAGCAGCCCCACCCCGGGACTAGCGGGCCCAGAGCAGTTCTTC.

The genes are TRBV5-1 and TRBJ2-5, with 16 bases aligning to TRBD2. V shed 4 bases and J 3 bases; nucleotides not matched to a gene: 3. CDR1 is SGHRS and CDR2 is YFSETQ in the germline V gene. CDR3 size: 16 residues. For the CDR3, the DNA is TGCGCCAGCAGCATGGGACTAGCGGGGGGGGAAGAGACCCAGTACTTC. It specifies CASSMGLAGGEETQYF.

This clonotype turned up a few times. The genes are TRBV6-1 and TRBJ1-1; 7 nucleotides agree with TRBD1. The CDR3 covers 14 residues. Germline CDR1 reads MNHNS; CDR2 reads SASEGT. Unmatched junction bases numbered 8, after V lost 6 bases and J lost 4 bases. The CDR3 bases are TGTGCCAGCAGCTGGAGACAGGGAGGCACTGAAGCTTTCTTT. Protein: CASSWRQGGTEAFF.

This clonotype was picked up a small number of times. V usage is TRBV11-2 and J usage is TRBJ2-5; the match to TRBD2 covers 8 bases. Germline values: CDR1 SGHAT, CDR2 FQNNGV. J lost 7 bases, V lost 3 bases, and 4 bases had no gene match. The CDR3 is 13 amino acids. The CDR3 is CASSLAGGGTQYF. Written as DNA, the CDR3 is TGTGCCAGCAGCTTGGCGGGAGGAGGGACCCAGTACTTC.

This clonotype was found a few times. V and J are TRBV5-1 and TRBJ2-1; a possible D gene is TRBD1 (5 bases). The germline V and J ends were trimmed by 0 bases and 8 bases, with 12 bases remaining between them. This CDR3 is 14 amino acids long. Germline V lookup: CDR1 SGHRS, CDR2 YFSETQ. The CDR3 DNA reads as TGCGCCAGCAGCTTGGGACAGCCCGCATATGAGCAGTTCTTC. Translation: CASSLGQPAYEQFF. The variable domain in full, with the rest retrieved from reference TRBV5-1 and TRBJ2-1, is KAGVTQTPRYLIKTRGQQVTLSCSPISGHRSVSWYQQTPGQGLQFLFEYFSETQRNKGNFPGRFSGRQFSNSRSEMNVSTLELGDSALYLCASSLGQPAYEQFFGPGTRLTVL.

The CDR3, as DNA: TGTGCCAGCAGTTTGGGGATTTTCCTCGAGCAGTACTTC. As protein: CASSLGIFLEQYF. The gene calls are TRBV28 and TRBJ2-7, with D uncertain. This CDR3 region has 13 residues. CDR1 and CDR2 from the germline V gene are MDHEN and SYDVKM. The V end lost 3 bases, the J end lost 6 bases, and 12 bases lay between the germline ends.